The 23 T cell receptor beta chains in this list originate from one sample, sequenced in a study of T-cell memory formation after mild COVID-19. TCRdb re-analysed the 5' RACE reads in MiXCR, keeping a single row per CDR3 protein. The table lists around 430,000 distinct CDR3 sequences, about 15% of them singletons. Specimen: PBMCs or a T cell subset sorted from them (not recorded which). The receptor source for this set is a man in his late teens or twenties who had mild COVID-19 (a few samples of this study predate the infection). Cell type and time point are not known.

V gene TRBV27 combines with J gene TRBJ2-1, with D unresolved. CDR1 and CDR2 (germline): MNHEY, SMNVEV (reference sequence). V lost 1 base and J 6 bases, leaving 10 bases between the germline ends. The CDR3 sequence is 14 residues long. CDR3 bases: TGTGCCAGCAGTTTATGGGCAGGCCCCAATGAGCAGTTCTTC. Translated, it gives CASSLWAGPNEQFF.

The CDR3 spells CSAGWATLRNEQFF. CDR3 nucleotide sequence: TGCAGTGCTGGCTGGGCAACTCTCCGCAATGAGCAGTTCTTC. V gene TRBV20-1 combines with J gene TRBJ2-1; D is uncertain. V was trimmed by 5 bases and J by 6 bases, leaving 17 bases between them. The germline gives CDR1 DFQATT, CDR2 SNEGSKA (reference sequence). CDR3 size: 14 residues.

This clonotype was found many times. The chain uses TRBV5-1 and TRBJ2-4; D possibly corresponds to TRBD2 (5 bases). The CDR3 contains 13 residues. Germline V gene data show CDR1 as SGHRS and CDR2 as YFSETQ. The ends were cut back, 4 bases at V and 6 bases at J, with 11 bases in the middle. The CDR3 DNA reads as TGCGCCAGCAGCGTACTAGGAGGAAACATTCAGTACTTC. This sequence encodes CASSVLGGNIQYF.

The genes are TRBV12-5 and TRBJ2-3, with a possible D match to TRBD2 (6 bases). Germline V lookup: CDR1 LGHNT, CDR2 FRNRAP. The V end lost 5 bases, the J end lost 0 bases, and 9 bases lay between the germline ends. The CDR3 has 14 residues. CDR3 residues: CASGLAYSTDTQYF. The CDR3 DNA reads as TGTGCTAGTGGTCTAGCGTACAGCACAGATACGCAGTATTTT.

This chain joins TRBV7-8 and TRBJ1-1; a possible D gene is TRBD1 (6 bases). V lost 4 bases and J lost 0, with 15 bases in between. Germline assignment: CDR1 SGHVS and CDR2 FQNEAQ. This CDR3 is built from 16 residues. The CDR3 bases are TGTGCCAGCAGCTGGGGGGCAGGCAGGCTGAACACTGAAGCTTTCTTT. Translation gives CASSWGAGRLNTEAFF.

This clonotype was counted between two and nine times. The CDR3 spells CASAGQGTDTQYF. In nucleotides, the CDR3 is TGTGCCAGCGCGGGACAGGGGACAGATACGCAGTATTTT. The chain uses TRBV13 and TRBJ2-3, with TRBD1 matching over 10 bases. The ends lost 8 bases at V and 3 bases at J; junction bases unmatched: 2. The CDR3 spans 13 residues. The germline gives CDR1 PRHDT, CDR2 FYEKMQ (reference sequence).

This clonotype was counted a few times. The chain is built from TRBV15 and TRBJ1-2, with a possible D match to TRBD1 (5 bases). Germline V gene lookup returns CDR1 LNHNV and CDR2 YYDKDF (reference sequence). The CDR3 covers 16 residues. V shed 4 bases and J shed 4 bases, with 19 bases lying between them. CDR3 DNA sequence: TGTGCCACCAGCACGGGGTCCGGACAAAGTAGCTATGGCTACACCTTC. It is translated as CATSTGSGQSSYGYTF.

A note on this clonotype: The CDR3 carries no conserved terminal phenylalanine or tryptophan, so it likely arises from a read error. The V and J genes are TRBV28 and TRBJ1-1; 7 bases line up with TRBD1. This CDR3 contains 12 residues. The V gene end was trimmed by 8 bases and the J gene end by 4 bases; junction bases not matched to a gene: 4. Germline-derived CDR1 and CDR2 are MDHEN and SYDVKM. The CDR3 nucleotides are TGTGCCAGCGTGGGACAGTTCACTGAAGCTTTCCTT. Its protein is CASVGQFTEAFL.

The rearrangement joins TRBV6-5 to TRBJ2-5, with 7 positions matching TRBD2. With 3 bases clipped from V and 7 bases from J, the junction kept 11 bases outside the gene matches. The CDR3 has 15 amino acids. From germline, CDR1 is MNHEY and CDR2 SVGAGI. DNA of the CDR3: TGTGCCAGCAGTTATCACGGGACTACGGGGGGGACCCAGTACTTC. Translating gives CASSYHGTTGGTQYF.

This clonotype was recorded many times. V and J are TRBV12-3 or TRBV12-4 and TRBJ2-6; TRBD2 agrees at 7 bases. With 3 bases clipped from V and 1 base from J, the junction kept 0 bases outside the gene matches. CDR3 length equals 15 residues. The CDR3: CASSFGGSGANVLTF. Here the CDR3 DNA reads TGTGCCAGCAGTTTCGGGGGGTCTGGGGCCAACGTCCTGACTTTC.

The chain couples TRBV19 to TRBJ1-1; maybe TRBD1 (5 bases). Germline V gives CDR1 LNHDA, CDR2 SQIVND (reference sequence). The germline V and J ends were trimmed by 8 bases and 5 bases, with 9 bases remaining between them. The CDR3 is made up of 11 amino acids. In DNA form, the CDR3 reads TGTGCCAGTGGTGGGGGAACTGAAGCTTTCTTT. This gives the protein CASGGGTEAFF.

This clonotype came up a few times. The genes are TRBV29-1 and TRBJ2-7; 7 bases agree with TRBD1. Looked up from germline, CDR1 is SQVTM and CDR2 is ANQGSEA. Trimming cost V 4 bases and J 2 bases; bases outside gene matches: 11. This CDR3 has 15 amino acids. CDR3 loop: CSVAEGARGAYEQYF. Written as DNA, the CDR3 is TGCAGCGTTGCAGAGGGGGCGAGAGGGGCCTACGAGCAGTACTTC.

There are a few counts of this clonotype. The gene calls are TRBV10-3 and TRBJ1-2; D is possibly TRBD1 (5 bases). From germline, CDR1 is ENHRY and CDR2 SYGVKD. The CDR3 sequence is 13 residues long. Trimming stripped 0 bases from V and 8 bases from J, with 10 bases between. DNA of the CDR3: TGTGCCATCAGTGAGTCGCCAGGGCACGGCTACACCTTC. Translation gives CAISESPGHGYTF.

The V call is TRBV5-1, the J call TRBJ1-1, with no clear D. This CDR3 is 15 amino acids long. Trimming left V 0 bases short and J 1 base short, with 10 bases between. Germline CDR1 is SGHRS and CDR2 is YFSETQ. The CDR3 sequence: CASSLERPGNTEAFF. CDR3 in DNA: TGCGCCAGCAGCTTGGAAAGGCCCGGGAACACTGAAGCTTTCTTT. Full variable domain (remainder filled in from reference TRBV5-1 and TRBJ1-1): KAGVTQTPRYLIKTRGQQVTLSCSPISGHRSVSWYQQTPGQGLQFLFEYFSETQRNKGNFPGRFSGRQFSNSRSEMNVSTLELGDSALYLCASSLERPGNTEAFFGQGTRLTVV.

This clonotype was observed a few times. The V call is TRBV7-9, the J call TRBJ2-5; tentative D call: TRBD1 (5 bases). V lost 5 bases and J 5 bases, leaving 15 bases between the germline ends. Germline V gene data show CDR1 as SEHNR and CDR2 as FQNEAQ (reference sequence). This CDR3 is 14 amino acids long. The CDR3 nucleotides are TGTGCCAGCAGCCCGACCGCAGGGTACGAGACCCAGTACTTC. Its protein is CASSPTAGYETQYF.

In its sample, this clonotype was seen many times. The V call is TRBV5-1, the J call TRBJ1-1, with 7 bases matching TRBD1. The V segment lost 1 base and the J segment 3 bases; nucleotides outside the gene matches: 6. CDR1 and CDR2 (germline): SGHRS, YFSETQ. This CDR3 has 15 residues. CDR3 in amino acids: CASSLRQGGDTEAFF. CDR3 DNA sequence: TGCGCCAGCAGCTTGCGACAGGGCGGGGACACTGAAGCTTTCTTT.

This clonotype has ten or more counts. V and J are TRBV5-1 and TRBJ2-1, with D unresolved. With 3 bases removed from V and 5 bases from J, the gap between germline ends came to 9 bases. The CDR3 runs 13 residues. Germline CDR1 and CDR2: SGHRS and YFSETQ. This chain's CDR3 is CASSSDPNNEQFF. CDR3 sequence (DNA): TGCGCCAGCAGCTCCGACCCAAACAATGAGCAGTTCTTC.

The chain uses TRBV21-1 and TRBJ2-7; TRBD1 was called by the table and not checked on the DNA. TRBV21-1 is termed a pseudogene. This CDR3 has 13 amino acids. CDR3: CASSNGTAYEQYV. The CDR3 DNA is TGTGCCAGCAGCAACGGGACAGCCTACGAGCAGTACGTC.

The gene calls are TRBV28 and TRBJ2-3, with 13 bases lining up with TRBD2. The germline gives CDR1 MDHEN, CDR2 SYDVKM. V was clipped by 10 bases and J by 4 bases; unmatched bases: 5. This CDR3 comprises 14 residues. The CDR3 here is CATQLAGGPDTQYF. The CDR3, as DNA: TGTGCCACCCAACTAGCGGGGGGGCCAGATACGCAGTATTTT.

CDR3 nucleotide sequence: TGTGCCAGCAGTTATCAGTCCGCCGCCCAGTACTTC. Protein: CASSYQSAAQYF. This chain joins TRBV6-2 or TRBV6-3 and TRBJ2-5; D remains ambiguous. Germline V gene lookup returns CDR1 MNHEY and CDR2 SVGEGT. This CDR3 region has 12 residues. V lost 3 bases and J 9 bases, leaving 11 bases between the germline ends.

This chain connects TRBV7-2 to TRBJ1-3; a possible D gene is TRBD1 (5 bases). Per germline, CDR1 SGHTA and CDR2 FQGNSA. CDR3 length: 14 amino acids. Trimming took off 3 bases at V and 2 bases at J, with 8 bases between the two ends. The chain's CDR3 is CASSFWGPGNTIYF. The CDR3 bases are TGTGCCAGCAGCTTTTGGGGCCCTGGAAACACCATATATTTT.

This clonotype was found a few times. The chain links TRBV28 to TRBJ1-2; no firm D call. CDR1 is MDHEN and CDR2 is SYDVKM in the germline V gene. The CDR3 covers 11 residues. Trimming shortened V by 5 bases and J by 4 bases, and 5 bases separated the two germline ends. The CDR3 loop reads CASSTSYGYTF. CDR3 DNA: TGTGCCAGCAGTACAAGCTATGGCTACACCTTC.

This chain joins TRBV24-1 and TRBJ2-5; perhaps TRBD2 as D (7 bases). The CDR3 sequence is 14 residues long. The V gene's germline CDR1 is KGHDR and CDR2 SFDVKD. Trimming left V 9 bases short and J 4 bases short, with 17 bases between. The CDR3 sequence is CATRGAREGETQYF. In DNA form, the CDR3 reads TGTGCCACCCGGGGGGCCAGGGAAGGAGAGACCCAGTACTTC.